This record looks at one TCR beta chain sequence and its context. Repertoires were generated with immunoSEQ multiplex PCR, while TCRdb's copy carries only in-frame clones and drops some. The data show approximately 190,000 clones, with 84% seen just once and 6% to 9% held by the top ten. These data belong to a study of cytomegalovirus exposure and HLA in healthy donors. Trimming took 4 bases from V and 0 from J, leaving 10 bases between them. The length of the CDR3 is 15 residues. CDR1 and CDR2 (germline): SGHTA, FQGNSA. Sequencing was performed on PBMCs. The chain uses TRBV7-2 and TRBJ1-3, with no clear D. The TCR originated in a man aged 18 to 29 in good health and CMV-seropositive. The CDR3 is CASSWNADSGNTIYF. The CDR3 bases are TGTGCCAGCAGCTGGAATGCGGACTCTGGAAACACCATATATTTT.